This TCR beta chain was obtained from a study of blood T cell repertoires in COVID-19. For the study at large: Nucleic acid was either cDNA or gDNA, and it came from T cells, B-cell-depleted T cells, or PBMCs.

As processed by the authors: The assay estimated nucleated cells by amplifying reference gene primers. Method: immunoSEQ multiplex PCR; TCRdb's copy keeps in-frame clones and lacks some. For V, J and clone size, that table is used; D and trimming come from the DNA. Of approximately 450,000 clones listed, roughly 89% are singletons. Input material: peripheral blood. This clonotype was sampled from a woman aged 30 to 39 with acute or convalescent COVID-19.

CDR3 nucleotides: TGTGCCTGGAGTGTAGTACCCAACAGTAACACTGAAGCTTTCTTT. It yields the protein CAWSVVPNSNTEAFF. The J gene is TRBJ1-1, the V gene TRBV30; unclear D gene. V lost 0 bases to trimming and J lost 2 bases, with 13 bases between them. The CDR3 loop spans 15 amino acids. CDR1 and CDR2 from the germline V gene are GTSNPN and SVGIG (reference sequence).